The source of this TCR beta chain is a study of T cells in Graves' hyperthyroidism and ophthalmopathy. About the research overall: Pretreatment peripheral blood was obtained at initial diagnosis.

TCR beta CDR3 region amplification was performed from RNA transcripts. Researchers ran a first-round RT-PCR on the TCR CDR3 using the HTBI primer set. TCRdb processed the multiplex PCR reads anew with MiXCR; each CDR3 protein has one entry. The sample holds about 840,000 distinct CDR3 sequences, 38% seen once. This clonotype has only a few counts. Pregnant or lactating patients were excluded, as were those with uncontrolled infection or other autoimmune disease. Sequenced input: blood. The TCR sequence derives from a man between 18 and 29 years old with Graves' hyperthyroidism.

This chain's CDR3 is CASRRLADRNTGELFF. Here the CDR3 DNA reads TGTGCCAGCCGCCGACTAGCGGATAGGAACACCGGGGAGCTGTTTTTT. This rearrangement joins TRBV12-3 or TRBV12-4 to TRBJ2-2, with 9 positions matching TRBD2. This CDR3 contains 16 residues. The junction had 8 bases not matched to a gene; V was cut back by 8 bases and J by 1 base.